The T cell receptor (beta chain) described here comes from a study of shared clonotypes between healthy human individuals (dated by TCRdb to the early 2020s). Broadly, across the study: The cohort included three men and a couple of women between 18 and 49 years of age. For each donor, CD4 naive and CD4 memory were each run on three plates, CD8 naive on two plates, and CD8 memory on one plate. Blood TCR repertoires of 5 or 6 healthy adults were deeply sequenced to estimate repertoire size and the extent of clonotype sharing between individuals. To increase sequencing depth and limit assay-specific biases, different laboratories used diverse techniques to prepare libraries and sequence TCR repertoires. Between about 0.94 and 8.9 billion PBMCs per donor were obtained by leukapheresis.

This clone was recorded only once. Its antigen is not yet known. The sample holds no much larger clone one base away, and base qualities are not on file. The germline V gene (reference sequence) specifies LNHDA as CDR1 and SQIVND as CDR2. Its CDR3 holds 14 amino acids, cysteine through phenylalanine. Kept here is only the CDR3 DNA, which spans 42 bases and is read in frame from base 1. Trimmed from V: 8 bases; trimmed from J: 4 bases; junction bases lacking a gene match: 5. Donors were healthy HIV-negative adults with no recently reported acute infections or vaccinations. Every donor was a Caucasian adult living in Nashville, Tennessee, USA. CD4+ T cells were enriched by magnetic negative selection, after which naive cells were positively selected on CD45RA and the negative fraction was taken as the memory subset. Blood was collected by leukapheresis, and PBMCs were isolated by Ficoll-Histopaque density gradient centrifugation and then cryopreserved in liquid nitrogen vapor phase. Analytical flow cytometry was used to check the purity and quantity of each magnetically sorted T cell population. Genomic DNA was isolated from each sorted fraction and quantified by UV absorbance on a Nanodrop 2000c.

Paper-wide results and their limitations: Even with the large sequencing depth, rarefaction of the sorted-subset datasets indicated that sequencing was incomplete. Sampling was restricted to blood, and TCR repertoires in tissues likely differ from the TCR repertoires found in blood. Sharing across a handful of donors was observed for about 5% of naive CD4, under 4% of naive CD8, around 2.5% of memory CD4, and roughly 0.43% of memory CD8 clonotypes. Pairwise subsampling indicated that sequencing depth was expected to affect the degree of clonotype sharing among donors. The small number of donors limited the genetic and exposure-history diversity represented. Clonotypes shared by all four sorted-subset donors showed higher generation probabilities than non-shared clonotypes. Estimated clonotype richness was generally larger for naive than for memory subsets.

TCR CDR3 regions were amplified from genomic DNA by multiplex PCR using the deep immunoSEQ assay. For each cell subset, the extracted genomic DNA was distributed evenly across all wells of several immunoSEQ 96-well plates, and each plate served as one replicate. For sorted subsets, each replicate PCR was loaded with roughly 190 ng genomic DNA, equivalent to about 30,000 T cell genomes. Purified libraries were measured with a Qubit 3.0 fluorometer, size-checked on a Bioanalyzer 2100, and measured again with the KAPA Library Quantification kit. Each immunoSEQ 96-well plate was sequenced on its own single-read 150-cycle Illumina NextSeq 550 flow cell. As for how the authors treated the data: Because the immunoSEQ output held only junctional sequences and lacked quality scores, the filtering could not match the filtering applied to full-length reads. Sequences were annotated with PyIR, a Python wrapper for IgBLAST v1.9, and V/J genes and CDR3 were assigned using IMGT germline references. Reads with weak V/J assignments (E-value above 1e-6), missing CDR3, stop codons, out-of-frame junctions, or ambiguous translated residues were removed. V3J clonotypes were defined as sequences sharing the same inferred V gene, J gene, and CDR3 amino acid sequence. To compute the percentage overlap between repertoires, the number of shared unique clonotypes was divided by the size of the smaller repertoire. Three approaches were used to assess repertoire richness: RTK rarefaction, the Chao1 estimator, and Recon v2.1 estimates of unobserved clonotypes. Generation probabilities for all TCRbeta clonotypes obtained by the gDNA method from a handful of donors were computed using OLGA. What TCRdb holds here is the immuneACCESS table cut down to in-frame rearrangements. Part of the clones is not present; checked against another copy, under half of the missing clones reflect an unresolved V gene, and the others are unexplained. V and J calls and clone size come straight from that table; D and trimming were deduced from the DNA. In all, the sample holds about 980,000 clones, and around three quarters of those were seen once. About 1.5% of the sample lies in the top ten.

The sequence came from a man aged 18 to 29 in good health. Input material: memory CD4+ T cells sorted from blood. What this sample's cell subset or site label stands for: CD45RA-negative fraction. The rearrangement combines TRBV19 with TRBJ2-1; the central 10 bases match TRBD2. CDR3 loop: CASCSGGTYNEQFF. DNA sequence: TGTGCCAGTTGTAGCGGGGGGACGTACAATGAGCAGTTCTTC. This CDR3, with the reference TRBV19 and TRBJ2-1 proteins standing in past its ends, gives the full variable domain DGGITQSPKYLFRKEGQNVTLSCEQNLNHDAMYWYRQDPGQGLRLIYYSQIVNDFQKGDIAEGYSVSREKKESFPLTVTSAQKNPTAFYLCASCSGGTYNEQFFGPGTRLTVL.